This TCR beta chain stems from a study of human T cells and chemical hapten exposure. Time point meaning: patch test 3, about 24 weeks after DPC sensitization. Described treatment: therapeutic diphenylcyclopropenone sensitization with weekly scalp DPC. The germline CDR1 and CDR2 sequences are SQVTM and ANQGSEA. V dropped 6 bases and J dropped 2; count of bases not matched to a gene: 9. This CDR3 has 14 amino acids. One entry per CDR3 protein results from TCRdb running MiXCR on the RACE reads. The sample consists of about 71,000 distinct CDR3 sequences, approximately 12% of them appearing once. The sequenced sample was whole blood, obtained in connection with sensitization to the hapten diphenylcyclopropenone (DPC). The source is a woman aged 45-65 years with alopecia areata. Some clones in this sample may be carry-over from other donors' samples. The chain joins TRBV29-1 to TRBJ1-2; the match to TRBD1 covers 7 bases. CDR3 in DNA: TGCAGCGTCAAGCGACGGGACAGCAACTATGGCTACACCTTC. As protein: CSVKRRDSNYGYTF.